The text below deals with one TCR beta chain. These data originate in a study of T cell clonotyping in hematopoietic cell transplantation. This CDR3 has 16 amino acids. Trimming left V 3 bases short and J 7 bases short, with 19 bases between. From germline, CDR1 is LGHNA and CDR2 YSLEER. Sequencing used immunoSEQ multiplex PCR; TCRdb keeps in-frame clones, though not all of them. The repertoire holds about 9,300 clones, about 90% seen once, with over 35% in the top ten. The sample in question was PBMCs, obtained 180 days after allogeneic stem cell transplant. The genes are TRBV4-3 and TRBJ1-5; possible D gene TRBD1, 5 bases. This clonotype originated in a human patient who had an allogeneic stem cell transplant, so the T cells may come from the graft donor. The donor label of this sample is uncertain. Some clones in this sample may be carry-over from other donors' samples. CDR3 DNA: TGCGCCAGCAGCCAGAGAATAAACAGGTTATTACAGCCCCAGCATTTT. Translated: CASSQRINRLLQPQHF.